This T cell receptor (beta chain) was retrieved from a study of PD-1 blockade in classical Hodgkin lymphoma. Study-level points and caveats: Repertoire differences have undefined causes, possibly disease activity or prior therapy. Relapsed/refractory patients reportedly had lower baseline diversity than newly diagnosed patients.

Clones were sequenced by immunoSEQ multiplex PCR, and TCRdb holds only the in-frame ones, with some missing. The table shows approximately 35,000 clones, with around 89% occurring only once. Comments on this clone: What it binds is not known.

The CDR3 is 13 amino acids. Germline V gene lookup returns CDR1 SGHDT and CDR2 YYEEEE. The germline V and J ends were trimmed by 4 bases and 5 bases, with 12 bases remaining between them. Noted time point: newly diagnosed, previously untreated cHL patient sample. The study purified CD4+ T cells from thawed PBMCs using magnetic negative selection. The study compared against PBMCs from newly diagnosed, untreated classical Hodgkin lymphoma. The chain is built from TRBV5-6 and TRBJ1-2; D ambiguous. Sequenced: CD4+ T cells from blood. The receptor was isolated from a human donor with classical Hodgkin lymphoma. The CDR3 DNA reads TGTGCCAGCAGCCAGGCTTGGGGTTATGGCTACACCTTC. Its translation is CASSQAWGYGYTF.